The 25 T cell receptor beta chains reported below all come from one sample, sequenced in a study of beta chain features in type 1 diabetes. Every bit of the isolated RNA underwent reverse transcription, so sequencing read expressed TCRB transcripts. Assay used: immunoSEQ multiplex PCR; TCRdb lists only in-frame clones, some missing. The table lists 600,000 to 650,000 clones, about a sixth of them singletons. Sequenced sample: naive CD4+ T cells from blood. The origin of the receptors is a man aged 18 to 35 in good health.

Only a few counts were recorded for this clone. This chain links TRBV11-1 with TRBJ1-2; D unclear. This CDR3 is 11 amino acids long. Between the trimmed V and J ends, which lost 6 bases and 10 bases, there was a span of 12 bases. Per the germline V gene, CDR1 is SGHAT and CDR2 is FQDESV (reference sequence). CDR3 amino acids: CASRDTRDYTF. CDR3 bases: TGTGCCAGCAGAGATACTAGGGACTACACCTTC.

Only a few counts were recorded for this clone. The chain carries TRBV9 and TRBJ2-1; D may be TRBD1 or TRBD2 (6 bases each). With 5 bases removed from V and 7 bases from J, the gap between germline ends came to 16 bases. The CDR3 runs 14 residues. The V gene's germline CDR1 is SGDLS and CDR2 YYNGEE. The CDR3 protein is CASSRGVAWNEQFF. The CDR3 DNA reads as TGTGCCAGCAGTAGGGGGGTAGCTTGGAATGAGCAGTTCTTC. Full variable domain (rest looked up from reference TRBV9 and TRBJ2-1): DSGVTQTPKHLITATGQRVTLRCSPRSGDLSVYWYQQSLDQGLQFLIQYYNGEERAKGNILERFSAQQFPDLHSELNLSSLELGDSALYFCASSRGVAWNEQFFGPGTRLTVL.

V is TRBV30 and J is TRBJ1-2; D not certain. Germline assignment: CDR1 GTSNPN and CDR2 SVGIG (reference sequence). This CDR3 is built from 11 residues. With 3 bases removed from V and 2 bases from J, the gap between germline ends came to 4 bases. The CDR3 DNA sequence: TGTGCCTGGAGGGAAAACTATGGCTACACCTTC. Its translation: CAWRENYGYTF.

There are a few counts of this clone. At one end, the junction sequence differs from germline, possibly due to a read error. The CDR3 is CASSPRTGWTGELFF. DNA of the CDR3: TGTGCTAGCAGCCCCCGGACAGGTTGGACCGGGGAGCTGTTTTTT. The rearrangement joins TRBV7-7 to TRBJ2-2; TRBD1 aligns across 7 bases. The length of the CDR3 is 15 residues. In germline, CDR1 is SSHAT, CDR2 FNYEAQ (reference sequence).

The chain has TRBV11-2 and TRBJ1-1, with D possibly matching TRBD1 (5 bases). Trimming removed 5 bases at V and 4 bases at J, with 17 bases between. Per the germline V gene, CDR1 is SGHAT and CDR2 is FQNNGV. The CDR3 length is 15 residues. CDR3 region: CASSLSTRVSTEAFF. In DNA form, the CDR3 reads TGTGCCAGCAGCCTCTCGACCAGGGTATCCACTGAAGCTTTCTTT.

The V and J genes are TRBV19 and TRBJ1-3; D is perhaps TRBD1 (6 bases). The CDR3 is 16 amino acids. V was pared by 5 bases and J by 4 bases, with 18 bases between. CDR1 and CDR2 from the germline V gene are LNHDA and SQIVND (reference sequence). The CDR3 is CASSPPGPGQGNTIYF. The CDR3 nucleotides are TGTGCCAGTAGTCCGCCGGGTCCAGGACAGGGAAACACCATATATTTT.

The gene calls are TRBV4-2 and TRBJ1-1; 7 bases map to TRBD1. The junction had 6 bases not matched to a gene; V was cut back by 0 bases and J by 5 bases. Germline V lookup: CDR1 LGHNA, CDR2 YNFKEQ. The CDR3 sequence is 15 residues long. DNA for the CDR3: TGTGCCAGCAGCCAAGAACTGACAGGGCGTACTGAAGCTTTCTTT. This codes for CASSQELTGRTEAFF.

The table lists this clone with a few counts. The CDR3 loop is CASSQCGLRTGIYEQYF. DNA for the CDR3: TGCGCCAGCAGTCAATGTGGTTTGCGGACAGGGATCTACGAGCAGTACTTC. The gene calls are TRBV23-1 and TRBJ2-7, with 8 nucleotides matching TRBD1. Being an ORF, TRBV23-1 has a function that is uncertain. Trimming removed 1 base from V and 3 bases from J; junction bases left unmatched: 11. The CDR3 runs 17 residues.

The CDR3, as DNA: TGCGCCAGCAGCTTGGTGCGGGGACAGGGGGCGCGAAATGAGCAGTTCTTC. Amino acid sequence: CASSLVRGQGARNEQFF. The chain joins TRBV5-1 to TRBJ2-1; 12 bases are a match to TRBD1. Germline lookup yields CDR1 SGHRS and CDR2 YFSETQ. V shed 0 bases, J shed 7 bases, and the junction held 8 bases outside the gene matches. The CDR3 has 17 amino acids. The complete variable domain, with remaining parts taken from reference TRBV5-1 and TRBJ2-1, reads KAGVTQTPRYLIKTRGQQVTLSCSPISGHRSVSWYQQTPGQGLQFLFEYFSETQRNKGNFPGRFSGRQFSNSRSEMNVSTLELGDSALYLCASSLVRGQGARNEQFFGPGTRLTVL.

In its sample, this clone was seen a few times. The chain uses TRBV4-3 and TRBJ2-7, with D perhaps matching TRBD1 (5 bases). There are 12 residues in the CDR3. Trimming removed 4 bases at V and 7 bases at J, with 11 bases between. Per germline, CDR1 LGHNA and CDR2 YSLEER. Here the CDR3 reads CASSRTPGEQYF. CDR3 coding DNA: TGCGCCAGCAGCCGGACACCCGGAGAGCAGTACTTC.

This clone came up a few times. The CDR3 here is CASSPGTVVNYGYTF. The CDR3 region has the DNA TGTGCCAGCAGTCCAGGGACAGTCGTTAACTATGGCTACACCTTC. The chain is built from TRBV28 and TRBJ1-2; 7 bases are shared with TRBD1. The germline V gene has CDR1 MDHEN and CDR2 SYDVKM. The CDR3 length is 15 residues. J was trimmed by 1 base and V by 5 bases; bases with no gene match: 7.

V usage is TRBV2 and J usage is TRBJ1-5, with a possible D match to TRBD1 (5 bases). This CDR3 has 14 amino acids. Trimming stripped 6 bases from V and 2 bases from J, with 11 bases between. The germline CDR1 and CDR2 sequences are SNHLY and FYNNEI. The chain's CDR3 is CASSQGGGNQPQHF. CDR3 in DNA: TGTGCCAGCAGCCAGGGAGGCGGCAATCAGCCCCAGCATTTT.

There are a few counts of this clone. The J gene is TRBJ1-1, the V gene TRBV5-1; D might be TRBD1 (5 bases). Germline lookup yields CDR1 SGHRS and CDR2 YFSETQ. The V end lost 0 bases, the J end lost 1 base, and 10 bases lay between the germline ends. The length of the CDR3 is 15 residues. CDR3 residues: CASSLEAGRNTEAFF. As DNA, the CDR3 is TGCGCCAGCAGCTTGGAGGCAGGGAGGAACACTGAAGCTTTCTTT.

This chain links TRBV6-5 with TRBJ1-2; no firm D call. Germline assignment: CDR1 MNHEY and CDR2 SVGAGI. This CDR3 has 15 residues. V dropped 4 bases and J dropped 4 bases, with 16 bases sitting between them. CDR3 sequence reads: CASSSLLGAAYGYTF. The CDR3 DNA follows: TGTGCCAGCAGTTCTCTCCTGGGTGCTGCCTATGGCTACACCTTC.

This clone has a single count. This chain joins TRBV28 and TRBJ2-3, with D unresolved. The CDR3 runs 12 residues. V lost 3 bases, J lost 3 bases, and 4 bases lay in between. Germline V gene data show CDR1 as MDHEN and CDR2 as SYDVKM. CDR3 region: CASSFRTDTQYF. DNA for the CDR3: TGTGCCAGCAGTTTTAGGACAGATACGCAGTATTTT. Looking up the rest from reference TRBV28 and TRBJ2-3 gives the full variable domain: DVKVTQSSRYLVKRTGEKVFLECVQDMDHENMFWYRQDPGLGLRLIYFSYDVKMKEKGDIPEGYSVSREKKERFSLILESASTNQTSMYLCASSFRTDTQYFGPGTRLTVL.

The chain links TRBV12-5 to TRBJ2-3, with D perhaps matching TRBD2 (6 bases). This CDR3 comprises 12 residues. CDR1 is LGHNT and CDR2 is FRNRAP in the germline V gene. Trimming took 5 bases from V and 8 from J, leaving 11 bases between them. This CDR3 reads CASGLEGGTQYF. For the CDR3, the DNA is TGTGCTAGTGGTCTAGAGGGAGGTACGCAGTATTTT. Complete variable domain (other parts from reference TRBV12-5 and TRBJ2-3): DARVTQTPRHKVTEMGQEVTMRCQPILGHNTVFWYRQTMMQGLELLAYFRNRAPLDDSGMPKDRFSAEMPDATLATLKIQPSEPRDSAVYFCASGLEGGTQYFGPGTRLTVL.

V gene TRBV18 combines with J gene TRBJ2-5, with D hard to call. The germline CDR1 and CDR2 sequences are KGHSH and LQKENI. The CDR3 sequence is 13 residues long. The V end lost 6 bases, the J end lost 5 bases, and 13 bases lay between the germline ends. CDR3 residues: CASSVTVVETQYF. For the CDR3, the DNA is TGTGCCAGCTCTGTCACGGTTGTTGAGACCCAGTACTTC.

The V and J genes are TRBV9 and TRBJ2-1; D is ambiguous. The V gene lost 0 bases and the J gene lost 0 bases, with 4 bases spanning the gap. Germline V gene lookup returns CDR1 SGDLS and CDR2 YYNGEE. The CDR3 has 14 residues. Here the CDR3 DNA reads TGTGCCAGCAGCGTAGTGAGCTCCTACAATGAGCAGTTCTTC. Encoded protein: CASSVVSSYNEQFF.

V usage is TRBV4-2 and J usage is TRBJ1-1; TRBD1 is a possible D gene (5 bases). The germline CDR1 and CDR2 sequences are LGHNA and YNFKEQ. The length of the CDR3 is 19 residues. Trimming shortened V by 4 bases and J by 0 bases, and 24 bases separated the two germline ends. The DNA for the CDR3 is TGTGCCAGCAGCCCTCACGTAAGACAGACACGGGCGTTGAACACTGAAGCTTTCTTT. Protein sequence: CASSPHVRQTRALNTEAFF.

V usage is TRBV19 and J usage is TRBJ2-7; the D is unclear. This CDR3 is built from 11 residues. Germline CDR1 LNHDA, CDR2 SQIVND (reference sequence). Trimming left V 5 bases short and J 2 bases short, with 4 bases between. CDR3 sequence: CASSRAYEQYF. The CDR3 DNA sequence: TGTGCCAGTAGTCGCGCCTACGAGCAGTACTTC.

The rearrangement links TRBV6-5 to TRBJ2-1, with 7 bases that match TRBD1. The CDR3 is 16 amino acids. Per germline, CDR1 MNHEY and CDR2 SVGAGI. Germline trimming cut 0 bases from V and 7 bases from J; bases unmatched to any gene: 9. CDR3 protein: CASSYSRQGVRNEQFF. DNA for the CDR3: TGTGCCAGCAGTTACTCGCGACAGGGCGTCCGGAATGAGCAGTTCTTC.

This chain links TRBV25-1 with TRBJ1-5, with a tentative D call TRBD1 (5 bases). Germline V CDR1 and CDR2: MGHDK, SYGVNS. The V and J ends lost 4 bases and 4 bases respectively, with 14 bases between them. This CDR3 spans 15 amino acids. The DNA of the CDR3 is TGTGCCAGCAGTGTCGCAGGGTCGAAAAATCAGCCCCAGCATTTT. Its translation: CASSVAGSKNQPQHF.

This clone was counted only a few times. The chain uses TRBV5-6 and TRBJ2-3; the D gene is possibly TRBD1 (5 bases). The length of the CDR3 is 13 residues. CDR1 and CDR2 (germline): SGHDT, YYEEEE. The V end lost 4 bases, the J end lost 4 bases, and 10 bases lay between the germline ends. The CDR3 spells CASSGYRSDTQYF. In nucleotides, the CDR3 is TGTGCCAGCAGCGGATACAGGTCAGATACGCAGTATTTT.

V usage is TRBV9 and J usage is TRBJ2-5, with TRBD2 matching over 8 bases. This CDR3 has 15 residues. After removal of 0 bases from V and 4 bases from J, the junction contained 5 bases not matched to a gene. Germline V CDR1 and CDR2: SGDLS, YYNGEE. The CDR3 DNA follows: TGTGCCAGCAGCGTAGCTCCACTAGCGGCAGAGACCCAGTACTTC. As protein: CASSVAPLAAETQYF.

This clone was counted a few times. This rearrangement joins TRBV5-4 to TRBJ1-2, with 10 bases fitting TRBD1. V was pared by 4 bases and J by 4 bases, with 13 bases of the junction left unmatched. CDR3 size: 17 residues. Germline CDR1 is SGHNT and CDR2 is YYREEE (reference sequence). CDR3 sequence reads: CASSLQKGTGARYGYTF. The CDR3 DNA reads TGTGCCAGCAGCCTACAAAAAGGGACAGGGGCTCGCTATGGCTACACCTTC.